The 32 T cell receptor beta chains listed next were all sequenced from one sample in a study of T cell repertoires in cytomegalovirus infection. TCRdb analysed the reads with MiXCR anew, one entry per CDR3 protein. The sample carries more than 400,000 distinct CDR3 sequences, roughly 29% recorded once. The source material was PBMCs. The receptor source for this set is a human donor in good health (CMV status not recorded). Some clones in this sample may be carry-over from other donors' samples.

This chain's CDR3 is CASSLPGLAGGQQEQFF. CDR3 in DNA: TGTGCCAGCAGTCTACCGGGACTAGCGGGAGGGCAGCAGGAGCAGTTCTTC. This chain links TRBV5-6 with TRBJ2-1, with 16 bases that match TRBD2. V lost 5 bases to trimming and J lost 10 bases; unmatched junction nucleotides: 12. The CDR3 contains 17 residues. Germline CDR1 and CDR2: SGHDT and YYEEEE.

This clonotype has a count of ten or more. The V gene is TRBV7-6, the J gene TRBJ1-1; TRBD1 is a possible D gene (5 bases). The CDR3 loop spans 16 amino acids. The V gene's germline CDR1 is SGHVS and CDR2 FNYEAQ. V was cut by 3 bases and J by 1 base, with 15 bases left in between. The CDR3 coding sequence is TGTGCCAGCAGCTTGACAGCCTATGGAGAGAACACTGAAGCTTTCTTT. Its protein is CASSLTAYGENTEAFF.

V gene TRBV9 combines with J gene TRBJ2-3; TRBD2 matches 10 bases. V shed 3 bases and J 0 bases; nucleotides not matched to a gene: 7. Germline V gene sequence: CDR1 SGDLS, CDR2 YYNGEE. The CDR3 sequence is 17 residues long. The chain's CDR3 is CASSARTSGASTDTQYF. CDR3 bases: TGTGCCAGCAGCGCCCGAACTAGCGGGGCGAGCACAGATACGCAGTATTTT.

The chain is built from TRBV7-6 and TRBJ2-3; weak D call: TRBD2 (7 bases). The CDR3 is made up of 14 amino acids. Trimming removed 3 bases at V and 9 bases at J, with 16 bases between. CDR1 and CDR2 (germline): SGHVS, FNYEAQ. The CDR3 coding sequence is TGTGCCAGCAGCTTGGGCGGGGGCGGTGGGACGCAGTATTTT. Its translation: CASSLGGGGGTQYF.

This sequence joins TRBV27 and TRBJ2-2; possible D gene TRBD2, 6 bases. This CDR3 is built from 15 residues. CDR1 and CDR2 (germline): MNHEY, SMNVEV (reference sequence). Deletions cut 6 bases from V and 5 bases from J, with 16 bases between. The CDR3 spells CASRGLAPRTGELFF. The CDR3 bases are TGTGCCAGCAGAGGGCTAGCGCCCAGAACCGGGGAGCTGTTTTTT.

This clonotype was observed many times. The V gene is TRBV29-1, the J gene TRBJ1-2, with 11 bases fitting TRBD1. Germline V CDR1 and CDR2: SQVTM, ANQGSEA. J lost 2 bases, V lost 6 bases, and 2 bases had no gene match. The CDR3 consists of 13 residues. The CDR3 bases are TGCAGCGTGGGGACAGGGGGGAACTATGGCTACACCTTC. Translated: CSVGTGGNYGYTF.

This clonotype was counted only a few times. The rearrangement joins TRBV7-3 to TRBJ2-7, with D perhaps TRBD2 (5 bases). V was shortened by 5 bases and J by 7 bases, with 9 bases between the two germline ends. The CDR3 is 11 amino acids. Germline V CDR1 and CDR2: SGHTA, FQGTGA. CDR3 residues: CASSNGGEQYF. The CDR3 DNA sequence: TGTGCCAGCAGCAACGGAGGAGAGCAGTACTTC.

V gene TRBV15 combines with J gene TRBJ1-2; 9 nucleotides match TRBD1. This CDR3 is built from 14 residues. CDR1 LNHNV and CDR2 YYDKDF come from the germline V gene (reference sequence). Losses at the gene ends were 2 bases for V and 4 bases for J; bases not matched to a gene: 2. CDR3 sequence: CATSRRQGGYGYTF. The CDR3 region has the DNA TGTGCCACCAGCAGAAGACAGGGGGGCTATGGCTACACCTTC.

With respect to this clonotype: A much larger clone sits a single nucleotide away, making a read error possible. The V call is TRBV6-6, the J call TRBJ1-1; no firm D call. The CDR3 spans 15 residues. Germline loops: CDR1 MNHNY, CDR2 SVGAGI (reference sequence). CDR3 loop: CSSSAPGLGGTEAFF. For the CDR3, the DNA is TGTTCCAGCAGTGCCCCAGGCTTGGGTGGGACTGAAGCTTTCTTT.

On this clonotype: A much larger clone lies one base from this, so it may be a read error. The chain employs TRBV12-3 or TRBV12-4 and TRBJ2-1; D is perhaps TRBD2 (6 bases). The CDR3 runs to 15 residues. The CDR3 nucleotides read TGTGTCAGCAGTTCGGGACTCGCATCCTACAATGAGCAGTTCTTC. It codes for CVSSSGLASYNEQFF.

V and J are TRBV29-1 and TRBJ1-2, with 8 bases lining up with TRBD1. Germline CDR1 and CDR2: SQVTM and ANQGSEA. The junction had 11 bases not matched to a gene; V was cut back by 7 bases and J by 4 bases. This CDR3 spans 14 amino acids. The CDR3 bases are TGCAGCGGGCCAGGACAGGGCAAAAGCTATGGCTACACCTTC. It encodes CSGPGQGKSYGYTF.

This clonotype has only a few counts. The chain employs TRBV27 and TRBJ2-1, with D uncertain. The CDR3 totals 12 residues. The germline V and J ends were trimmed by 10 bases and 8 bases, with 15 bases remaining between them. Germline V lookup: CDR1 MNHEY, CDR2 SMNVEV (reference sequence). The CDR3 DNA follows: TGTGCCACCCGCTCAAGGCCCCATGAGCAGTTCTTC. This translates into CATRSRPHEQFF.

This chain joins TRBV6-2 or TRBV6-3 and TRBJ2-1; D might be TRBD1 (5 bases). The CDR3 is 16 amino acids. The V gene's germline CDR1 is MNHEY and CDR2 SVGEGT. Between the trimmed V and J ends, which lost 7 bases and 1 base, there was a span of 17 bases. CDR3 residues: CASTYVGPSSYNEQFF. CDR3 bases: TGTGCCAGCACCTACGTGGGGCCCTCATCCTACAATGAGCAGTTCTTC.

V usage is TRBV5-6 and J usage is TRBJ2-3, with 7 bases that match TRBD2. CDR3 length equals 17 residues. V dropped 0 bases and J dropped 2; count of bases not matched to a gene: 9. Germline-derived CDR1 and CDR2 are SGHDT and YYEEEE. DNA for the CDR3: TGTGCCAGCAGCTTGGCCGGCGGTAGCGGGTACACAGATACGCAGTATTTT. This codes for CASSLAGGSGYTDTQYF.

The chain employs TRBV7-2 and TRBJ2-3; TRBD2 aligns across 9 bases. V was clipped by 1 base and J by 3 bases; unmatched bases: 2. The CDR3 covers 15 residues. CDR1 SGHTA and CDR2 FQGNSA come from the germline V gene. For the CDR3, the DNA is TGTGCCAGCAGCTTAGGACTAGCGGCAACAGATACGCAGTATTTT. Translated: CASSLGLAATDTQYF. Full variable domain (remainder filled in from reference TRBV7-2 and TRBJ2-3): GAGVSQSPSNKVTEKGKDVELRCDPISGHTALYWYRQSLGQGLEFLIYFQGNSAPDKSGLPSDRFSAERTGGSVSTLTIQRTQQEDSAVYLCASSLGLAATDTQYFGPGTRLTVL.

This clonotype was counted ten times or more. The J gene is TRBJ2-5, the V gene TRBV7-2, with 8 bases fitting TRBD2. The CDR3 spans 16 residues. After removal of 4 bases from V and 5 bases from J, the junction contained 12 bases not matched to a gene. Germline CDR1 is SGHTA and CDR2 is FQGNSA. The CDR3 sequence is CASSYAPPGGSETQYF. The CDR3 coding sequence is TGTGCCAGCAGCTATGCCCCTCCGGGAGGGAGTGAGACCCAGTACTTC.

The V call is TRBV14, the J call TRBJ2-2, with D perhaps TRBD2 (6 bases). The CDR3 totals 16 residues. The germline V gene has CDR1 SGHDN and CDR2 FVKESK. V was cut by 4 bases and J by 5 bases, with 17 bases left in between. The CDR3 loop is CASSLATGVKTGELFF. In nucleotides, the CDR3 is TGTGCCAGCAGCCTGGCCACGGGAGTGAAAACCGGGGAGCTGTTTTTT.

This clonotype was seen a handful of times. The CDR3 DNA reads as TGTGCCAGTAGTCTACTAGCTAATACGCCCCTTAGGAATGAGCAGTTCTTC. Residues: CASSLLANTPLRNEQFF. The V call is TRBV19, the J call TRBJ2-1; maybe TRBD2 (6 bases). In germline, CDR1 is LNHDA, CDR2 SQIVND (reference sequence). The ends were cut back, 5 bases at V and 7 bases at J, with 24 bases in the middle. The CDR3 sequence is 17 residues long.

This sequence joins TRBV7-2 and TRBJ2-1, with D maybe TRBD2 (6 bases). The V and J ends lost 2 bases and 2 bases respectively, with 13 bases between them. Germline V gene sequence: CDR1 SGHTA, CDR2 FQGNSA. This CDR3 has 16 amino acids. The DNA of the CDR3 is TGTGCCAGCAGCTTATATTTGGGAGGCCCCTACAATGAGCAGTTCTTC. Amino acid sequence: CASSLYLGGPYNEQFF.

The chain recombines TRBV11-2 with TRBJ2-7; 7 bases agree with TRBD1. The ends lost 2 bases at V and 2 bases at J; junction bases unmatched: 12. This CDR3 is built from 17 residues. Per the germline V gene, CDR1 is SGHAT and CDR2 is FQNNGV. The CDR3 DNA follows: TGTGCCAGCAGCTTAATACGCAGGGGGTCATCTCCCTACGAGCAGTACTTC. This gives the protein CASSLIRRGSSPYEQYF.

At least ten counts were recorded for this clonotype. V and J are TRBV28 and TRBJ1-5, with D possibly being TRBD1 (6 bases). This CDR3 contains 14 residues. The V gene lost 6 bases and the J gene lost 4 bases, with 13 bases spanning the gap. The germline CDR1 and CDR2 sequences are MDHEN and SYDVKM. As DNA, the CDR3 is TGTGCCAGCAGCTACGGACAGTTAAATCAGCCCCAGCATTTT. Protein product: CASSYGQLNQPQHF.

The chain links TRBV19 to TRBJ2-1; a weak D match, TRBD1 (5 bases). The germline CDR1 and CDR2 sequences are LNHDA and SQIVND (reference sequence). This CDR3 has 11 residues. The V end was cut by 3 bases, the J end by 10 bases, with 7 bases between. The DNA of the CDR3 is TGTGCCAGTAGTATCGACAGCGAGCAGTTCTTC. Translating it yields CASSIDSEQFF.

As DNA, the CDR3 is TGTGCCAGCAGCGGACGGGTCGGGGAAGAGACCCAGTACTTC. Translation gives CASSGRVGEETQYF. The V call is TRBV7-7, the J call TRBJ2-5, with D possibly TRBD2 on 5 matching bases. CDR3 length: 14 amino acids. The germline CDR1 and CDR2 sequences are SSHAT and FNYEAQ (reference sequence). V lost 5 bases and J 3 bases, leaving 13 bases between the germline ends.

This clonotype was counted many times. This chain links TRBV7-6 with TRBJ1-1; TRBD1 aligns across 9 bases. The CDR3 consists of 19 residues. Germline V gene lookup returns CDR1 SGHVS and CDR2 FNYEAQ. V dropped 5 bases and J dropped 7; count of bases not matched to a gene: 23. The CDR3 spells CASSPYPRQGVRLTGEAFF. CDR3 DNA: TGTGCCAGCAGCCCCTACCCCAGACAGGGGGTAAGGCTAACAGGTGAAGCTTTCTTT.

The CDR3 nucleotides read TGTGCCAGCAGCTTGGCCCGCGGACATCTACATGGCTACACCTTC. Protein: CASSLARGHLHGYTF. The genes are TRBV5-6 and TRBJ1-2, with a weak D call TRBD1 (5 bases). The CDR3 has 15 residues. V gave up 0 bases and J gave up 6 bases, with 15 bases separating them. The germline V gene has CDR1 SGHDT and CDR2 YYEEEE.

This clonotype was detected many times. This sequence joins TRBV7-2 and TRBJ2-3; D is uncertain. Germline V gene lookup returns CDR1 SGHTA and CDR2 FQGNSA. V gave up 3 bases and J gave up 4 bases, with 2 bases separating them. The CDR3 runs 11 residues. This chain's CDR3 is CASSFADTQYF. CDR3 coding DNA: TGTGCCAGCAGCTTCGCAGATACGCAGTATTTT.

CDR3 coding DNA: TGTGCCAGCAGTGAACGCCAACGACAGGGTCGCAATCAGCCCCAGCATTTT. The encoded protein is CASSERQRQGRNQPQHF. V and J are TRBV6-1 and TRBJ1-5, with 7 nucleotides matching TRBD1. The CDR3 totals 17 residues. V dropped 2 bases and J dropped 2; count of bases not matched to a gene: 9. Germline V gene lookup returns CDR1 MNHNS and CDR2 SASEGT.

As DNA, the CDR3 is TGCGCCAGCAGTATGTCCGTCTCGAACACCGGGGAGCTGTTTTTT. Translating gives CASSMSVSNTGELFF. V gene TRBV5-1 combines with J gene TRBJ2-2, with D uncertain. CDR3 length equals 15 residues. Germline-derived CDR1 and CDR2 are SGHRS and YFSETQ. Trimming stripped 5 bases from V and 0 bases from J, with 11 bases between.

This rearrangement joins TRBV12-3 or TRBV12-4 to TRBJ2-1; D unclear. The CDR3 runs 14 residues. V was trimmed by 3 bases and J by 6 bases, leaving 12 bases between them. CDR3 loop: CASSFVPRTNEQFF. The CDR3 DNA is TGTGCCAGCAGTTTTGTACCGCGAACCAATGAGCAGTTCTTC.

The chain couples TRBV27 to TRBJ2-1; D unclear. Trimming took off 6 bases at V and 0 bases at J, with 18 bases between the two ends. This CDR3 spans 17 amino acids. Germline CDR1 is MNHEY and CDR2 is SMNVEV (reference sequence). CDR3 sequence reads: CASSTTTFSISYNEQFF. CDR3 nucleotides: TGTGCCAGCAGCACCACGACATTTTCGATCTCCTACAATGAGCAGTTCTTC.

The chain recombines TRBV14 with TRBJ2-5; D is unresolved. The V gene's germline CDR1 is SGHDN and CDR2 FVKESK. V gave up 3 bases and J gave up 5 bases, with 7 bases separating them. This CDR3 has 12 residues. For the CDR3, the DNA is TGTGCCAGCAGCCATTCCAACGAGACCCAGTACTTC. Its protein is CASSHSNETQYF.

The chain joins TRBV27 to TRBJ2-1; a weak D match, TRBD2 (6 bases). The V gene lost 4 bases and the J gene lost 2 bases, with 12 bases spanning the gap. CDR1 MNHEY and CDR2 SMNVEV come from the germline V gene (reference sequence). This CDR3 region has 15 residues. The CDR3 loop reads CASSSPGRTYNEQFF. CDR3 in DNA: TGTGCCAGCAGTTCCCCGGGGAGGACCTACAATGAGCAGTTCTTC.